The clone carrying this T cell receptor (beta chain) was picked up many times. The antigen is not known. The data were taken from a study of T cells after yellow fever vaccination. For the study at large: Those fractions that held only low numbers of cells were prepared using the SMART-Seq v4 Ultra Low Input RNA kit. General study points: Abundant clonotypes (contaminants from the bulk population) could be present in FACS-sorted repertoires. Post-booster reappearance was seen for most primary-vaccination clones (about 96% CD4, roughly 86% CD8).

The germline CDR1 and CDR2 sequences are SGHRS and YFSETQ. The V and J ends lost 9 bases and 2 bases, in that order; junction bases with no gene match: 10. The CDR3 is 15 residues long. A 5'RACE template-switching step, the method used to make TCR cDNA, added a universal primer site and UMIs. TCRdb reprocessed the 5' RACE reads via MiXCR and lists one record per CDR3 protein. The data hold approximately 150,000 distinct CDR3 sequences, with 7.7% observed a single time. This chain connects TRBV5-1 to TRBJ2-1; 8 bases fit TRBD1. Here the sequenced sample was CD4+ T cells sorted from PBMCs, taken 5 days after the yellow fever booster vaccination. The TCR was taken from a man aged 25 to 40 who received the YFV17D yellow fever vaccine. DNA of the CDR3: TGCGCCACCCTTCCCGGGACAGGTGCCTACAATGAGCAGTTCTTC. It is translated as CATLPGTGAYNEQFF.